A selection of T cell receptor beta chains follows, all from one sample in a study of response to subunit inactivated influenza vaccine. TCRdb recomputed calls from the RT-PCR reads with MiXCR, one row per CDR3 protein. The sample carries around 790,000 distinct CDR3 sequences, less than 25% recorded once. The sequences come from PBMCs from blood, collected 4 to 6 days after vaccination. Receptor source: a man over 45 who received an inactivated influenza vaccine. CDR3s include the opening cysteine and the closing phenylalanine or tryptophan. A D gene is named only where the DNA matches it firmly. The size entry is marked missing in some rows and otherwise reads once, few, many or a size class.

clone_size	cdr3_length	d_call	v_call	j_call	cdr3_aa	cdr3_nt
NA	15	NA	TRBV14	TRBJ2-1	CASSLAGVWYNEQFF	TGTGCCAGCAGCCTAGCAGGGGTTTGGTACAATGAGCAGTTCTTC
many	14	TRBD1	TRBV28	TRBJ2-7	CASSGDRGNYEQYF	TGTGCCAGCAGTGGGGACAGGGGGAACTACGAGCAGTACTTC
NA	15	NA	TRBV14	TRBJ2-1	CASSQIKGFVNEQFF	TGTGCCAGCAGCCAAATTAAGGGCTTTGTGAATGAGCAGTTCTTC
few	13	NA	TRBV20-1	TRBJ2-3	CSARNRVTDTQYF	TGCAGTGCTAGAAATCGGGTCACAGATACGCAGTATTTT
NA	14	TRBD1	TRBV7-3	TRBJ1-2	CASSKAGTGEGYTF	TGTGCCAGCAGCAAAGCCGGGACAGGGGAAGGCTACACCTTC
NA	13	TRBD1	TRBV28	TRBJ2-2	CASRTGSTGELFF	TGTGCCAGCCGGACAGGGAGCACCGGGGAGCTGTTTTTT
few	14	NA	TRBV9	TRBJ2-7	CASSVGTLGDEQYF	TGTGCCAGCAGCGTGGGGACCCTTGGGGACGAGCAGTACTTC
many	11	NA	TRBV12-3/TRBV12-4	TRBJ2-7	CASSFGGEQYF	TGTGCCAGCAGTTTTGGGGGAGAGCAGTACTTC
NA	15	TRBD2	TRBV5-6	TRBJ2-1	CASSSLREGHVVQFF	TGTGCCAGCAGCTCCCTCCGGGAGGGCCATGTTGTGCAGTTCTTC
NA	14	TRBD1	TRBV6-2/TRBV6-3	TRBJ2-7	CASSSWTGSDEQYF	TGTGCCAGCAGTTCCTGGACAGGGTCGGACGAGCAGTACTTC
few	16	TRBD1	TRBV5-1	TRBJ2-3	CASSYGQGASTDTQYF	TGCGCCAGCAGCTATGGACAGGGGGCTAGCACAGATACGCAGTATTTT
few	14	TRBD1	TRBV12-3/TRBV12-4	TRBJ1-2	CASSGTGGRYGYTF	TGTGCCAGCAGTGGGACAGGGGGCAGGTATGGCTACACCTTC
few	17	NA	TRBV28	TRBJ2-4	CASSSQGLVGAKNIQYF	TGTGCCAGCAGTTCCCAGGGACTGGTGGGGGCCAAAAACATTCAGTACTTC
NA	14	NA	TRBV20-1	TRBJ2-7	CSARFPGHLSQQYF	TGCAGTGCTAGATTCCCGGGGCATCTTTCCCAGCAGTACTTC
few	14	NA	TRBV29-1	TRBJ1-2	CSVDPSIGDYGYTF	TGCAGCGTTGACCCCTCAATAGGGGACTATGGCTACACCTTC
few	12	NA	TRBV10-3	TRBJ1-3	CAIWEPGNTIYF	TGTGCCATCTGGGAACCTGGAAACACCATATATTTT
NA	12	NA	TRBV12-5	TRBJ2-1	CASGRVVGEQFF	TGTGCTAGTGGAAGGGTCGTCGGTGAGCAGTTCTTC
NA	14	NA	TRBV6-2/TRBV6-3	TRBJ2-1	CASSRETVKNEQFF	TGTGCCAGCAGTCGAGAGACGGTAAAAAATGAGCAGTTCTTC
few	12	NA	TRBV6-5	TRBJ2-5	CASGVLQETQYF	TGTGCCAGCGGTGTGCTACAAGAGACCCAGTACTTC
NA	13	NA	TRBV6-2/TRBV6-3	TRBJ2-5	CASSATTQETQYF	TGTGCCAGCAGTGCTACTACTCAAGAGACCCAGTACTTC
few	16	TRBD2	TRBV10-2	TRBJ2-5	CASSDIQRGGLETQYF	TGCGCCAGCAGTGACATCCAGCGGGGGGGCTTAGAGACCCAGTACTTC
few	13	NA	TRBV3-1	TRBJ1-4	CASSWTVNEKLFF	TGTGCCAGCAGCTGGACTGTAAATGAAAAACTGTTTTTT
few	13	TRBD1	TRBV25-1	TRBJ1-2	CASSDTGARGYTF	TGTGCCAGCAGTGATACAGGGGCACGGGGCTACACCTTC
many	15	NA	TRBV7-2	TRBJ2-3	CASSLAGHSTDTQYF	TGTGCCAGCAGCTTAGCGGGGCATAGCACAGATACGCAGTATTTT
NA	16	NA	TRBV21-1	TRBJ2-3	CASSNRVCFSTDTQYF	TGTGCCAGCAGCAATCGCGTATGCTTTAGCACAGATACGCAGTATTTT
once	15	NA	TRBV6-2/TRBV6-3	TRBJ1-5	CASSSGGGNNQPQHF	TGTGCCAGCAGCTCGGGGGGCGGTAACAATCAGCCCCAGCATTTT
few	16	TRBD2	TRBV5-1	TRBJ2-1	CASSIGLAVAYNEQFF	TGCGCCAGCAGCATCGGACTAGCGGTAGCCTACAATGAGCAGTTCTTC
NA	14	NA	TRBV20-1	TRBJ1-5	CSARDWRNNQPQHF	TGCAGTGCTAGAGATTGGCGTAATAATCAGCCCCAGCATTTT
NA	14	NA	TRBV6-1	TRBJ1-2	CASSEDGTIYGYTF	TGTGCCAGCAGTGAAGACGGGACAATCTATGGCTACACCTTC
few	15	TRBD2	TRBV5-1	TRBJ2-1	CASSEGTSVYNEQFF	TGCGCCAGCAGCGAAGGGACTAGCGTATACAATGAGCAGTTCTTC
NA	15	TRBD1	TRBV19	TRBJ1-6	CASSPWGQGDSPLHF	TGTGCCAGTAGCCCGTGGGGACAGGGCGATTCACCCCTCCACTTT
NA	13	NA	TRBV12-3/TRBV12-4	TRBJ2-3	CASSSNLADTQYF	TGTGCCAGCAGTTCCAACTTGGCAGATACGCAGTATTTT
NA	15	TRBD2	TRBV7-9	TRBJ2-7	CASSLGLAGGGEQYF	TGTGCCAGCAGCTTAGGACTAGCGGGAGGCGGCGAGCAGTACTTC
NA	14	TRBD2	TRBV5-4	TRBJ2-7	CASSITSGAYEQYF	TGTGCCAGCAGCATAACTAGCGGGGCCTACGAGCAGTACTTC
few	13	NA	TRBV5-1	TRBJ2-3	CASSRLVTDTQYF	TGCGCCAGCAGCAGACTAGTGACAGATACGCAGTATTTT
many	14	NA	TRBV29-1	TRBJ2-3	CSVGETESTDTQYF	TGCAGCGTTGGGGAGACAGAAAGCACAGATACGCAGTATTTT
NA	16	TRBD2	TRBV20-1	TRBJ2-3	CSARDPGTSGTDTQYF	TGCAGTGCTAGAGATCCTGGGACTAGCGGCACAGATACCCAGTATTTT
NA	14	NA	TRBV20-1	TRBJ2-1	CSARQRSSYNEQFF	TGCAGTGCTAGACAGCGGAGCTCCTACAATGAGCAGTTCTTC
few	17	TRBD1	TRBV4-3	TRBJ2-1	CASSRQLDRGSYNEQFF	TGCGCCAGCAGCAGACAACTCGACAGGGGCTCCTACAATGAGCAGTTCTTC
NA	14	TRBD1	TRBV7-3	TRBJ2-5	CASSSGGPKETQYF	TGTGCCAGCAGCTCAGGGGGACCCAAAGAGACCCAGTACTTC
NA	17	TRBD1	TRBV7-9	TRBJ1-4	CASSHSGGSLFGEKLFF	TGTGCCAGCAGTCATTCAGGGGGCTCGTTGTTCGGGGAAAAACTGTTTTTT